This paragraph covers one T cell receptor beta chain sequence. The entry originates in a study of T cell responses to AZD1222 COVID-19 vaccine. Per germline, CDR1 SGHRS and CDR2 YFSETQ. The CDR3 spans 15 residues. Trimming removed 0 bases at V and 0 bases at J, with 9 bases between. Using immunoSEQ multiplex PCR, the repertoire was profiled, and TCRdb retains in-frame clones only, with some absent. The sample includes 80,000 to 130,000 clones, 85% to 90% of them seen just once. V gene TRBV5-1 combines with J gene TRBJ1-2; D gene uncertain. The sequenced sample was peripheral blood, obtained on day 0 of AZD1222 vaccination. The TCR comes from an adult in good health. CDR3 residues: CASSLVVGTNYGYTF. CDR3 bases: TGCGCCAGCAGCTTGGTAGTCGGAACTAACTATGGCTACACCTTC.